These 24 T cell receptor beta chains were all obtained from the same sample, sequenced in a study of T-cell memory formation after mild COVID-19. Via MiXCR, TCRdb re-called the 5' RACE reads, giving one row per CDR3 protein. The sample lists roughly 370,000 distinct CDR3 sequences, 16% occurring once. Sequences were obtained from PBMCs or a T cell subset sorted from them (not recorded which). The receptor source for this set is a man between 18 and 35 years old who had mild COVID-19 (a few samples of this study predate the infection). Cell type and time point are not known.

This clonotype was observed a few times. The V call is TRBV18, the J call TRBJ1-3; the D is unclear. Trimming took 3 bases from V and 2 from J, leaving 11 bases between them. The germline gives CDR1 KGHSH, CDR2 LQKENI. The CDR3 is 15 residues long. CDR3 amino acids: CASSPADGPGNTIYF. CDR3 nucleotide sequence: TGTGCCAGCTCACCTGCGGACGGTCCTGGAAACACCATATATTTT.

This clonotype came up a few times. This rearrangement joins TRBV14 to TRBJ1-2, with 10 nucleotides matching TRBD1. J lost 6 bases, V lost 0 bases, and 16 bases had no gene match. The CDR3 spans 19 residues. Germline V gene lookup returns CDR1 SGHDN and CDR2 FVKESK. DNA for the CDR3: TGTGCCAGCAGCCAAGATCCTACCCACACCCGGGACAGGGGCGATGGCTACACCTTC. This encodes CASSQDPTHTRDRGDGYTF.

This clonotype turned up a few times. A read error may produce the germline difference seen at one junction end. The chain couples TRBV12-3 or TRBV12-4 to TRBJ2-5; 8 bases are a match to TRBD2. The CDR3 is made up of 13 amino acids. CDR3 amino acids: CASSLRTSPRLNF. Written as DNA, the CDR3 is TGTGCCAGCAGTCTCAGGACTAGCCCCAGGCTGAACTTC.

This clonotype was counted only a few times. This rearrangement joins TRBV20-1 to TRBJ2-2; possibly TRBD1 for D (5 bases). Between the trimmed V and J ends, which lost 3 bases and 4 bases, there was a span of 15 bases. There are 15 residues in the CDR3. Germline assignment: CDR1 DFQATT and CDR2 SNEGSKA (reference sequence). The CDR3 bases are TGCAGTGCTAGGATGGGGCAGGGCGGCACCGGGGAGCTGTTTTTT. It is translated as CSARMGQGGTGELFF.

The chain recombines TRBV2 with TRBJ2-7; D gene ambiguous. Trimming took 2 bases from V and 6 from J, leaving 14 bases between them. The CDR3 has 14 amino acids. Germline lookup yields CDR1 SNHLY and CDR2 FYNNEI. The CDR3, as DNA: TGTGCCAGCAGTGAACGTAGGGCTGGTCCCGAGCAGTACTTC. It codes for CASSERRAGPEQYF.

This chain joins TRBV15 and TRBJ1-5; no definite D call. Germline V lookup: CDR1 LNHNV, CDR2 YYDKDF (reference sequence). Trimming shortened V by 0 bases and J by 4 bases, and 13 bases separated the two germline ends. The CDR3 runs 16 residues. The CDR3 sequence is CATSREGHLANQPQHF. The CDR3 region has the DNA TGTGCCACCAGCAGAGAGGGCCACCTAGCAAATCAGCCCCAGCATTTT.

This clonotype turned up a few times. The chain uses TRBV4-1 and TRBJ2-1; no reliable D call. CDR3 length: 16 residues. The germline CDR1 and CDR2 sequences are MGHRA and YSYEKL. The V and J ends lost 3 bases and 0 bases respectively, with 12 bases between them. CDR3 region: CASSHVSMSSYNEQFF. CDR3 nucleotide sequence: TGCGCCAGCAGCCATGTCTCGATGAGCTCCTACAATGAGCAGTTCTTC.

This clonotype was found a few times. The J gene is TRBJ1-5, the V gene TRBV20-1, with D unresolved. The CDR3 contains 14 residues. Trimming left V 5 bases short and J 4 bases short, with 15 bases between. Germline assignment: CDR1 DFQATT and CDR2 SNEGSKA (reference sequence). Written as DNA, the CDR3 is TGCAGTGCTCTAATACGGGTGGGGAATCAGCCCCAGCATTTT. It yields the protein CSALIRVGNQPQHF.

DNA of the CDR3: TGCGCCAGCAGCTTCTCCAGCGCAGACGAGCAGTACGTC. Amino acids: CASSFSSADEQYV. This sequence joins TRBV5-1 and TRBJ2-7; no definite D call. Germline V lookup: CDR1 SGHRS, CDR2 YFSETQ. Trimming took off 2 bases at V and 5 bases at J, with 11 bases between the two ends. CDR3 length: 13 amino acids.

This chain connects TRBV20-1 to TRBJ2-3; 7 positions match TRBD1. V trimming: 6 bases; J trimming: 1 base; junction bases outside the gene matches: 7. The CDR3 runs 14 residues. Germline-derived CDR1 and CDR2 are DFQATT and SNEGSKA (reference sequence). The CDR3: CSALGGTRTDTQYF. The CDR3 DNA is TGCAGTGCATTAGGGGGCACCCGCACAGATACGCAGTATTTT.

In this sample, this clonotype turned up a few times. The V call is TRBV20-1, the J call TRBJ2-7; 11 nucleotides match TRBD2. After removal of 4 bases from V and 7 bases from J, the junction contained 12 bases not matched to a gene. The CDR3 is 15 residues long. In germline, CDR1 is DFQATT, CDR2 SNEGSKA (reference sequence). The CDR3 bases are TGCAGTGCTACGGCTAGCGGGGGGTTCCCGAGAGAGCAGTACTTC. Protein: CSATASGGFPREQYF.

This clonotype was seen more than once but under ten times. The chain is built from TRBV10-3 and TRBJ2-3; D gene ambiguous. The germline V gene encodes CDR1 ENHRY and CDR2 SYGVKD. The CDR3 has 13 residues. V was shortened by 0 bases and J by 6 bases, with 7 bases between the two germline ends. DNA for the CDR3: TGTGCCATCAGTGAGTCTCGGGCCGATACGCAGTATTTT. This sequence encodes CAISESRADTQYF.

V gene TRBV7-9 combines with J gene TRBJ2-1; no clear D gene. V lost 5 bases and J lost 7, with 12 bases in between. Germline V gene sequence: CDR1 SEHNR, CDR2 FQNEAQ (reference sequence). This CDR3 spans 13 amino acids. CDR3 sequence (DNA): TGTGCCAGCAGCGTATTTCTCGGGAATGAGCAGTTCTTC. This encodes CASSVFLGNEQFF.

Many counts were recorded for this clonotype. The chain carries TRBV10-3 and TRBJ1-2, with a possible D match to TRBD1 (6 bases). Germline lookup yields CDR1 ENHRY and CDR2 SYGVKD. The ends were cut back, 4 bases at V and 6 bases at J, with 21 bases in the middle. The CDR3 covers 16 residues. CDR3 protein: CAISARGGLRRDGYTF. The CDR3 DNA follows: TGTGCCATCAGTGCCCGGGGGGGGCTCCGACGGGATGGCTACACCTTC.

The chain uses TRBV12-3 or TRBV12-4 and TRBJ2-5, with 9 positions matching TRBD2. There are 14 residues in the CDR3. V gave up 7 bases and J gave up 5 bases; unmatched junction bases: 8. The CDR3 is CASTPGLAVETQYF. The CDR3 region has the DNA TGTGCCAGCACCCCGGGACTAGCAGTCGAGACCCAGTACTTC.

The V and J genes are TRBV12-3 or TRBV12-4 and TRBJ1-1, with D hard to call. Trimming stripped 5 bases from V and 4 bases from J, with 8 bases between. CDR3 size: 12 residues. The CDR3 sequence is CASSILATEAFF. Here the CDR3 DNA reads TGTGCCAGCAGTATCCTCGCCACTGAAGCTTTCTTT.

This clonotype was found a few times. The junction and the germline gene differ at one end; a read error may be behind it. This CDR3 is CASSTPSRGLSYGYTF. DNA of the CDR3: TGTGCCAGCTCAACACCCTCGAGGGGGCTCAGCTATGGCTACACCTTC. The chain links TRBV18 to TRBJ1-2; 7 bases are a match to TRBD1. The CDR3 runs to 16 residues. Germline lookup yields CDR1 KGHSH and CDR2 LQKENI.

A few counts support this clonotype. The chain combines TRBV7-2 with TRBJ2-1; D is perhaps TRBD1 or TRBD2 (6 bases each). The V end lost 1 base, the J end lost 3 bases, and 13 bases lay between the germline ends. The CDR3 has 16 amino acids. Germline V gives CDR1 SGHTA, CDR2 FQGNSA. In nucleotides, the CDR3 is TGTGCCAGCAGCTTAGTCCCCGGGGGCGGCTACAATGAGCAGTTCTTC. Translating it yields CASSLVPGGGYNEQFF.

The sample holds many counts of this clonotype. The chain couples TRBV5-1 to TRBJ2-2; 7 nucleotides match TRBD2. Trimming cost V 5 bases and J 5 bases; bases outside gene matches: 15. Per the germline V gene, CDR1 is SGHRS and CDR2 is YFSETQ. The CDR3 sequence is 17 residues long. CDR3 protein: CASRREPGGSGTGELFF. CDR3 DNA: TGCGCCAGCAGGCGCGAACCGGGGGGAAGTGGAACCGGGGAGCTGTTTTTT.

A few counts support this clonotype. This chain links TRBV7-2 with TRBJ1-2; D not certain. CDR1 and CDR2 from the germline V gene are SGHTA and FQGNSA. This CDR3 comprises 15 residues. The V end lost 8 bases, the J end lost 5 bases, and 21 bases lay between the germline ends. The CDR3 nucleotides are TGTGCCAGCTGCCCCTCGCCGGCAGGCGGATATGGCTACACCTTC. This encodes CASCPSPAGGYGYTF.

Only a few counts were recorded for this clonotype. The V gene is TRBV20-1, the J gene TRBJ2-3, with 7 bases matching TRBD2. The V and J ends lost 1 base and 2 bases, in that order; junction bases with no gene match: 3. The CDR3 totals 14 residues. Germline assignment: CDR1 DFQATT and CDR2 SNEGSKA (reference sequence). CDR3 in DNA: TGCAGTGCTAGAGTGGCGGGAGACACAGATACGCAGTATTTT. Protein sequence: CSARVAGDTDTQYF.

This chain uses TRBV10-3 with TRBJ1-2; unclear D gene. Looked up from germline, CDR1 is ENHRY and CDR2 is SYGVKD. The V end was cut by 2 bases, the J end by 1 base, with 5 bases between. The CDR3 length is 13 residues. In DNA form, the CDR3 reads TGTGCCATCAGTGAGGGAGTTAACTATGGCTACACCTTC. This gives the protein CAISEGVNYGYTF.

The J gene is TRBJ2-7, the V gene TRBV20-1, with D tentatively TRBD1 or TRBD2 (6 bases each). V dropped 6 bases and J dropped 3 bases, with 12 bases sitting between them. The CDR3 length is 12 residues. The germline gives CDR1 DFQATT, CDR2 SNEGSKA (reference sequence). CDR3 DNA sequence: TGCAGTGCAGACGGGGGCAGCTACGAGCAGTACGTC. Translation gives CSADGGSYEQYV.

This clonotype has only a few counts. J is TRBJ2-4 and V is TRBV28; D gene ambiguous. Germline V gene lookup returns CDR1 MDHEN and CDR2 SYDVKM. Trimming removed 6 bases from V and 6 bases from J, with 9 bases in between. This CDR3 comprises 12 residues. For the CDR3, the DNA is TGTGCCAGCAGCCTTCCCAGAAACATTCAGTACTTC. Translation: CASSLPRNIQYF.